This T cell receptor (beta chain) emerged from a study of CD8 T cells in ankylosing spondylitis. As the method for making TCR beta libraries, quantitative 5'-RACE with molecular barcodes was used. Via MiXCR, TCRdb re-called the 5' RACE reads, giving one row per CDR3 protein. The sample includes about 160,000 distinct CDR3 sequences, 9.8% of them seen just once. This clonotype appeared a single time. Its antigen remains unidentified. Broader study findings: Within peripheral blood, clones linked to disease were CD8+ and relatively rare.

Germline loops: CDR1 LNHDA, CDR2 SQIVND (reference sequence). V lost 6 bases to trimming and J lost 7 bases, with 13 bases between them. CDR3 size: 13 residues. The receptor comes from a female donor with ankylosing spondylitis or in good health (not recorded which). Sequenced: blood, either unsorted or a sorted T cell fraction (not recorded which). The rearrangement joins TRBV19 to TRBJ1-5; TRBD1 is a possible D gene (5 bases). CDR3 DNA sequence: TGTGCCAGTAGCGGGGGGTATAGGCAGCCCCAGCATTTT. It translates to CASSGGYRQPQHF. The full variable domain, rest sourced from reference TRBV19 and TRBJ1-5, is DGGITQSPKYLFRKEGQNVTLSCEQNLNHDAMYWYRQDPGQGLRLIYYSQIVNDFQKGDIAEGYSVSREKKESFPLTVTSAQKNPTAFYLCASSGGYRQPQHFGDGTRLSIL.